This T cell receptor beta chain was captured by sequencing in a study of T cell repertoires in cytomegalovirus infection. For the study at large: In public TCR beta signatures, there were indications of both CMV infection and matching HLA type.

Germline V gene data show CDR1 as SGHTA and CDR2 as FQGTGA. CDR3 length: 16 amino acids. TCRdb itself ran the reads through MiXCR, one entry per CDR3 protein. The profile shows nearly 550,000 distinct CDR3 sequences, 16% of them singletons. Broader study findings: Carriers of CMV plus the relevant HLA were identified by cumulative public TCR beta family frequency.

Worth noting for this clonotype: What it recognizes is unknown. A much larger clone differs from this one at a single base, so this may be a read error.

The sequence was collected from a human donor in good health (CMV status not recorded). Some clones in this sample may be carry-over from other donors' samples. The specimen was CD8+ T cells from PBMCs. The V and J genes are TRBV7-3 and TRBJ2-1; TRBD1 is a possible D gene (7 bases). This chain's CDR3 is CTSSSATGRSYNEQFF. For the CDR3, the DNA is TGTACCAGCAGCTCGGCGACAGGGAGGTCCTACAATGAGCAGTTCTTC.